This T cell receptor (beta chain) is from a study of regulatory T cells in long-lasting Graves disease. Noted time point: persistent/refractory GD, antithyroid drugs over 5 years with positive TRAb. PBMCs provided the RNA from which the TCR library was made. Relying on iRepertoire HTBI primers and Arm-PCR of CDR3 regions, the team built TCR beta libraries. TCRdb independently ran MiXCR on the multiplex PCR reads; one entry per CDR3 protein. The profile shows about 290,000 distinct CDR3 sequences, more than 20% of them singletons. This clonotype has ten or more counts. What it recognizes is unknown. General study findings and limits: TCR diversity was lower in persistent Graves' patients than in newly diagnosed ones.

Per germline, CDR1 SGHAT and CDR2 FQDESV (reference sequence). The CDR3 totals 15 residues. The junction had 6 bases not matched to a gene; V was cut back by 5 bases and J by 6 bases. The TCR originated in a female donor with Graves disease. Sequenced here: peripheral blood mononuclear cells (PBMCs), sampled when the disease was refractory, from a patient treated with antithyroid drugs. The chain is built from TRBV11-1 and TRBJ2-1; 11 nucleotides match TRBD2. CDR3 nucleotide sequence: TGTGCCAGCAGCATGGGACTAGCGGCCTTCAATGAGCAGTTCTTC. It codes for CASSMGLAAFNEQFF.